The sequence of this T cell receptor (beta chain) was determined in a study of blood T cell repertoires in COVID-19. Study-level background: The United States, Italy and Spain provided the acute and convalescent COVID-19 samples. From T cells, B-cell-depleted T cells, or PBMCs came the material, which was cDNA or gDNA.

This CDR3 contains 15 residues. Trimming shortened V by 2 bases and J by 6 bases, and 15 bases separated the two germline ends. Germline V gives CDR1 KGHSH, CDR2 LQKENI. In the original workflow: The authors estimated nucleated cell counts from reference gene primer amplification. Measured with immunoSEQ multiplex PCR; TCRdb has only the in-frame clones, and not every one. The V and J calls and clone size are taken from that table; D and trimming were inferred from the DNA. This sample yields around 200,000 clones, of which about four fifths are seen a single time; roughly 2.9% belongs to the top ten.

The material sequenced was peripheral blood. The sequence was collected from a man aged 45-60 years with active or convalescent COVID-19. This sequence joins TRBV18 and TRBJ2-3; tentative D call: TRBD2 (7 bases). CDR3 bases: TGTGCCAGCTCACCAGCGGGGGCTAAAATTGATACGCAGTATTTT. Protein: CASSPAGAKIDTQYF.